Given below is one TCR beta chain in context. The data were taken from a study of quantifying T cell responses using KT2 cells. Across the study: RNA was reverse transcribed with TCR alpha and beta constant-region primers.

The CDR3 is 14 residues long. CDR1 is SEHNR, CDR2 FQNEAQ, per germline (reference sequence). V was pared by 0 bases and J by 3 bases, with 8 bases between. A single-stranded UMI oligo with SP2 sequence was ligated to cDNA 3' ends. The first PCR ran 4 to 5 cycles with an equimolar RC1.1 and RC1.2 beta primer mix. MiXCR, run by TCRdb on the UMI-ligation and nested PCR reads, gives a single entry per CDR3 protein. The sample lists 50,000 to 70,000 distinct CDR3 sequences, over 9% occurring once. This chain connects TRBV7-9 to TRBJ1-1; no firm D call. Sequencing input: PBMCs spiked with cells of the T cell clone KT2. The receptor's source is a human donor. The CDR3 here is CASSLATVHTEAFF. In nucleotides, the CDR3 is TGTGCCAGCAGCTTAGCGACGGTTCACACTGAAGCTTTCTTT.